The rows below give T cell receptor beta chains drawn from one sample of a study of blood T cell repertoires in COVID-19. TCRdb's copy holds only in-frame clones and misses some; the assay was immunoSEQ multiplex PCR. The sample holds fewer than 300,000 clones, approximately 82% seen once. The sequenced material came from peripheral blood. These receptors came from a woman aged 70 to 79 with active or convalescent COVID-19. CDR3s include the opening cysteine and the closing phenylalanine or tryptophan. The D gene is left open where the match is weak. Clone size appears in some rows only: once, few, many, or a class for an expanded clone.

>-|-|TRBV5-1|TRBJ2-3
CASSSLGEADTQYF
>TRBD1|-|TRBV6-5|TRBJ1-4
CASRTTGMGTTLFF
>TRBD2|-|TRBV7-8|TRBJ2-7
CASSLALPLSGRALYEQYF
>-|-|TRBV11-3|TRBJ1-1
CASSPDSKGTEAFF
>-|-|TRBV10-3|TRBJ1-5
CAISEERALQPQHF
>TRBD2|-|TRBV5-1|TRBJ2-7
CASSVLAEANSEQYF
>-|-|TRBV29-1|TRBJ2-5
CSVRRAFGETQYF
>-|-|TRBV6-4|TRBJ2-5
CASSDSPGQETQYF
>-|-|TRBV5-4|TRBJ2-3
CASSHRGTDTQYF
>TRBD2|-|TRBV28|TRBJ2-3
CASSLAKAGDTDTQYF
>-|-|TRBV2|TRBJ2-7
CASSVAGEIMNF
>-|-|TRBV5-4|TRBJ2-7
CASSFLGNAYEQYF
>TRBD1|-|TRBV4-1|TRBJ1-2
CASSHPPGQRNYGYTF
>TRBD2|-|TRBV7-9|TRBJ2-3
CASTFTSGGEDTQYF
>TRBD2|-|TRBV5-4|TRBJ2-3
CASSTPSGGITDTQYF
>TRBD2|-|TRBV5-4|TRBJ2-5
CASSRSGGVLETQYF
>-|-|TRBV27|TRBJ2-5
CASSFHQETQYF
>-|-|TRBV4-1|TRBJ1-3
CASSQDRGGRGRNTIYF
>-|few|TRBV19|TRBJ1-5
CASTIPLSNQPQHF
>TRBD2|-|TRBV3-1/TRBV3-2|TRBJ2-3
CASSQERVRGGADTQYF
>-|-|TRBV11-3|TRBJ2-5
CASSLGGLGTQYF
>TRBD1|-|TRBV19|TRBJ2-7
CASSISGGPYEQYF
>-|once|TRBV7-9|TRBJ2-7
CASSWGEDYEQYF
>-|few|TRBV5-1|TRBJ1-5
CASSLLGESRQPQHF
>TRBD2|-|TRBV7-2|TRBJ2-7
CASSSLAGLLYEQYF
>-|-|TRBV5-1|TRBJ2-3
CASRRITGLVSDTQYF
>-|-|TRBV18|TRBJ1-1
CASSPVGGRTEAFF
>-|-|TRBV10-3|TRBJ2-5
CAISGAQAETQYF
>TRBD2|-|TRBV6-2/TRBV6-3|TRBJ2-1
CASSGGTSGEYEQFF
>-|-|TRBV10-3|TRBJ1-2
CATTGKGYGYTF
>-|-|TRBV5-4|TRBJ1-1
CASAADMNTEAFF
>-|-|TRBV5-5|TRBJ2-2
CASSLGPPGVGHGSGELFF
>-|-|TRBV20-1|TRBJ1-4
CSASSGVGEKLFF
>-|-|TRBV28|TRBJ2-5
CASSSSGLEETQYF
>TRBD1|-|TRBV10-3|TRBJ2-7
CAISESGTGRYSYEQYF
>TRBD1|-|TRBV30|TRBJ1-6
CAWSKGQDNSPLHF
>-|-|TRBV9|TRBJ2-3
CASSSRGDKTVGTDTQYF
>TRBD1|-|TRBV24-1|TRBJ2-7
CATRPGQGCF
>TRBD1|-|TRBV11-2|TRBJ1-4
CASSQTGGSEKLFF
>-|-|TRBV6-5|TRBJ1-2
CASNPGHPYGYTF
>TRBD2|-|TRBV5-6|TRBJ2-3
CASSLRAGGHPDTQYF
>TRBD1|-|TRBV2|TRBJ1-2
CASNRQGPSYGYTF
>-|-|TRBV12-3/TRBV12-4|TRBJ1-5
CASSFEGVQPQHF
>-|once|TRBV27|TRBJ1-2
CARGDSNYGYTF
>TRBD2|-|TRBV6-2/TRBV6-3|TRBJ2-7
CASSWAGVIEQYF
>TRBD1|-|TRBV19|TRBJ1-6
CASSTGQVVPLHF
>TRBD1|-|TRBV5-1|TRBJ2-7
CASSLGTGFSYEQYF